The next 25 T cell receptor beta chains were all read from a single sample in a study of shared T cell receptors in the human thymus. TCRdb's table, derived via immunoSEQ multiplex PCR, lists solely in-frame clones and lacks some. The top ten clones hold around 0.019% of a sample with about 380,000 clones, about 95% of them seen once. The sample taken for sequencing was thymocytes. These receptors all come from a human donor.

This rearrangement joins TRBV14 to TRBJ2-2; 7 nucleotides align to TRBD1. CDR1 is SGHDN, CDR2 FVKESK, per germline. CDR3 length: 15 residues. After removal of 4 bases from V and 7 bases from J, the junction contained 9 bases not matched to a gene. The CDR3 sequence: CASSRVLGGGGELFF. For the CDR3, the DNA is TGTGCCAGCAGCCGCGTCCTAGGGGGCGGCGGGGAGCTGTTTTTT.

The chain recombines TRBV15 with TRBJ2-2; weak D call: TRBD2 (5 bases). V was trimmed by 2 bases and J by 3 bases, leaving 7 bases between them. Germline V gene sequence: CDR1 LNHNV, CDR2 YYDKDF (reference sequence). The CDR3 covers 14 residues. In DNA, the CDR3 is TGTGCCACCAGCAGACGAGGGCACACCGGGGAGCTGTTTTTT. It translates to CATSRRGHTGELFF.

V usage is TRBV2 and J usage is TRBJ2-1; 14 bases are a match to TRBD2. Germline lookup yields CDR1 SNHLY and CDR2 FYNNEI. Unmatched junction bases numbered 5, after V lost 6 bases and J lost 7 bases. This CDR3 is built from 15 residues. The CDR3 nucleotides read TGTGCCAGCAGCCTCGGGACTAGCGGGAGTAATGAGCAGTTCTTC. Its translation: CASSLGTSGSNEQFF.

The chain links TRBV19 to TRBJ2-1; either TRBD1 or TRBD2 may fit D (5 bases each). The V gene's germline CDR1 is LNHDA and CDR2 SQIVND (reference sequence). The CDR3 is 17 residues long. The V gene lost 7 bases and the J gene lost 2 bases, with 21 bases spanning the gap. Here the CDR3 reads CASTIHGDGSTYNEQFF. The CDR3 DNA reads as TGTGCCAGTACTATCCACGGGGACGGCTCAACCTACAATGAGCAGTTCTTC.

The chain couples TRBV11-2 to TRBJ1-2; TRBD1 is a possible D gene (5 bases). CDR3 length: 14 amino acids. The V end lost 5 bases, the J end lost 4 bases, and 14 bases lay between the germline ends. Germline assignment: CDR1 SGHAT and CDR2 FQNNGV. CDR3 protein: CASSIGGRTYGYTF. CDR3 coding DNA: TGTGCCAGCAGCATCGGGGGGAGGACCTATGGCTACACCTTC.

This clone has only one observation. V is TRBV27 and J is TRBJ1-4, with D hard to call. Germline values: CDR1 MNHEY, CDR2 SMNVEV (reference sequence). The CDR3 runs to 15 residues. Trimming stripped 5 bases from V and 3 bases from J, with 13 bases between. The CDR3 protein is CASSPPGPPNEKLFF. The CDR3 coding sequence is TGTGCCAGCAGTCCGCCCGGGCCCCCTAATGAAAAACTGTTTTTT. Using reference TRBV27 and TRBJ1-4 for the parts outside the CDR3, the full variable domain is EAQVTQNPRYLITVTGKKLTVTCSQNMNHEYMSWYRQDPGLGLRQIYYSMNVEVTDKGDVPEGYKVSRKEKRNFPLILESPSPNQTSLYFCASSPPGPPNEKLFFGSGTQLSVL.

In DNA, the CDR3 is TGTGCCAGCAGTTCAACGCCGGGACAGGGTCCTCCTGATGCAACTAATGAAAAACTGTTTTTT. This gives the protein CASSSTPGQGPPDATNEKLFF. This rearrangement joins TRBV27 to TRBJ1-4; 9 bases are a match to TRBD1. Losses at the gene ends were 4 bases for V and 0 bases for J; bases not matched to a gene: 18. Germline V gene lookup returns CDR1 MNHEY and CDR2 SMNVEV (reference sequence). This CDR3 contains 21 residues. The full variable domain, in which reference TRBV27 and TRBJ1-4 provide the parts outside the CDR3, is EAQVTQNPRYLITVTGKKLTVTCSQNMNHEYMSWYRQDPGLGLRQIYYSMNVEVTDKGDVPEGYKVSRKEKRNFPLILESPSPNQTSLYFCASSSTPGQGPPDATNEKLFFGSGTQLSVL.

The V and J genes are TRBV6-4 and TRBJ2-2, with D hard to call. V lost 3 bases and J lost 0, with 5 bases in between. This CDR3 spans 14 amino acids. Germline CDR1 is MRHNA and CDR2 is SNTAGT. This chain's CDR3 is CASSDRANTGELFF. The DNA for the CDR3 is TGTGCCAGCAGTGATCGAGCGAACACCGGGGAGCTGTTTTTT.

The chain carries TRBV10-3 and TRBJ1-5; 8 bases are shared with TRBD1. The CDR3 is made up of 19 amino acids. J lost 0 bases, V lost 3 bases, and 13 bases had no gene match. Germline CDR1 and CDR2: ENHRY and SYGVKD. CDR3 residues: CAISDSGTGDPFSNQPQHF. The CDR3 DNA follows: TGTGCCATCAGTGATTCCGGGACAGGCGATCCTTTTAGCAATCAGCCCCAGCATTTT.

This clone was counted a single time. The chain recombines TRBV25-1 with TRBJ2-1; D is unresolved. V was pared by 7 bases and J by 6 bases, with 13 bases between. Germline V gene data show CDR1 as MGHDK and CDR2 as SYGVNS. The CDR3 runs 13 residues. For the CDR3, the DNA is TGTGCCAGCATCTGCCCAAGACGCAATGAGCAGTTCTTC. Translation: CASICPRRNEQFF.

The chain carries TRBV19 and TRBJ1-3; D is unclear. This CDR3 spans 15 amino acids. Trimming stripped 1 base from V and 4 bases from J, with 11 bases between. The germline CDR1 and CDR2 sequences are LNHDA and SQIVND (reference sequence). In DNA, the CDR3 is TGTGCCAGTAGTATAGCGATTTCGCCCGGAAACACCATATATTTT. This encodes CASSIAISPGNTIYF.

The CDR3 protein is CASSLAGQGYEQYF. The CDR3 coding sequence is TGTGCCAGCAGTTTAGCGGGACAGGGGTACGAGCAGTACTTC. The rearrangement links TRBV27 to TRBJ2-7; 10 bases are shared with TRBD1. Looked up from germline, CDR1 is MNHEY and CDR2 is SMNVEV (reference sequence). This CDR3 is 14 amino acids long. The ends lost 2 bases at V and 4 bases at J; junction bases unmatched: 2.

V is TRBV18 and J is TRBJ2-7; D gene ambiguous. Germline loops: CDR1 KGHSH, CDR2 LQKENI. Trimming took 5 bases from V and 5 from J, leaving 13 bases between them. The CDR3 length is 13 residues. In DNA form, the CDR3 reads TGTGCCAGCTCATCCCCGGACGGCCACGAGCAGTACTTC. This translates into CASSSPDGHEQYF.

This chain links TRBV27 with TRBJ2-7, with TRBD2 matching 7 bases. V lost 5 bases and J lost 1; bases outside the gene matches: 8. CDR3 length: 15 amino acids. Germline CDR1 is MNHEY and CDR2 is SMNVEV (reference sequence). The CDR3 region is CASSPLAERSYEQYF. CDR3 coding DNA: TGTGCCAGCAGTCCTCTAGCGGAGCGTTCCTACGAGCAGTACTTC.

CDR3 protein: CASSFSPGQGKVNEQFF. The CDR3 region has the DNA TGTGCCAGCAGTTTTTCCCCCGGACAGGGAAAGGTCAATGAGCAGTTCTTC. The V and J genes are TRBV27 and TRBJ2-1; 8 nucleotides match TRBD1. The V gene's germline CDR1 is MNHEY and CDR2 SMNVEV (reference sequence). This CDR3 is built from 17 residues. The V and J ends lost 3 bases and 6 bases, in that order; junction bases with no gene match: 13.

The chain is built from TRBV7-6 and TRBJ2-7, with 9 nucleotides matching TRBD1. The length of the CDR3 is 16 residues. V shed 5 bases and J 4 bases; nucleotides not matched to a gene: 12. The V gene's germline CDR1 is SGHVS and CDR2 FNYEAQ. The CDR3 nucleotides are TGTGCCAGCAGCCGAGTCCGGGACAGGGATACTTACGAGCAGTACTTC. Encoded protein: CASSRVRDRDTYEQYF.

The chain recombines TRBV25-1 with TRBJ2-3; possibly TRBD1 or TRBD2 for D (6 bases each). Trimming pared 7 bases from V and 1 base from J, leaving 12 bases between. The CDR3 is 14 residues long. Germline CDR1 and CDR2: MGHDK and SYGVNS. The CDR3 protein is CASIPGEGTDTQYF. Written as DNA, the CDR3 is TGTGCCAGCATTCCAGGGGAGGGCACAGATACGCAGTATTTT. The full variable domain, its missing parts supplied by reference TRBV25-1 and TRBJ2-3, is EADIYQTPRYLVIGTGKKITLECSQTMGHDKMYWYQQDPGMELHLIHYSYGVNSTEKGDLSSESTVSRIRTEHFPLTLESARPSHTSQYLCASIPGEGTDTQYFGPGTRLTVL.

The chain couples TRBV29-1 to TRBJ2-1; no clear D. The CDR3 contains 11 residues. Germline values: CDR1 SQVTM, CDR2 ANQGSEA. V was cut by 2 bases and J by 6 bases, with 5 bases left in between. The chain's CDR3 is CSVEPGNEQFF. In DNA, the CDR3 is TGCAGCGTTGAACCCGGCAATGAGCAGTTCTTC.

The chain couples TRBV28 to TRBJ2-4, with D possibly TRBD1 on 6 matching bases. The V end lost 6 bases, the J end lost 1 base, and 16 bases lay between the germline ends. CDR1 is MDHEN, CDR2 SYDVKM, per germline. CDR3 length: 16 residues. The DNA for the CDR3 is TGTGCCAGCAGAGAAATAGGGGGTGCGGCCAAAAACATTCAGTACTTC. Its translation is CASREIGGAAKNIQYF.

The V gene is TRBV28, the J gene TRBJ2-1; 13 bases are a match to TRBD2. The V gene end was trimmed by 8 bases and the J gene end by 7 bases; junction bases not matched to a gene: 20. Per the germline V gene, CDR1 is MDHEN and CDR2 is SYDVKM. The CDR3 contains 19 residues. CDR3 sequence (DNA): TGTGCCAGCGACTCCCGGGACAACCAGAGGACTAGCGGGAGAAATGAGCAGTTCTTC. Residues: CASDSRDNQRTSGRNEQFF.

The genes are TRBV5-4 and TRBJ2-3; 14 positions match TRBD2. This CDR3 contains 19 residues. V shed 0 bases and J 3 bases; nucleotides not matched to a gene: 9. Per germline, CDR1 SGHNT and CDR2 YYREEE (reference sequence). The CDR3 DNA reads TGTGCCAGCAGCTTGGCTTCCTATGGGACTAGCGGGAGAACAGATACGCAGTATTTT. Protein: CASSLASYGTSGRTDTQYF.

The CDR3: CSVEGAYRALGTEAFF. The CDR3 region has the DNA TGCAGCGTTGAGGGGGCGTACAGGGCGCTAGGCACTGAAGCTTTCTTT. The rearrangement joins TRBV29-1 to TRBJ1-1; maybe TRBD1 (6 bases). The V gene's germline CDR1 is SQVTM and CDR2 ANQGSEA. Trimming cost V 3 bases and J 4 bases, with 21 bases left between them. This CDR3 spans 16 amino acids.

The chain joins TRBV10-3 to TRBJ2-1; D could derive from TRBD1 or TRBD2 (6 bases each). The CDR3 sequence is 12 residues long. Trimming cost V 6 bases and J 7 bases, with 10 bases left between them. Germline values: CDR1 ENHRY, CDR2 SYGVKD. Written as DNA, the CDR3 is TGTGCCATCAGCATAGGGGGGAATGAGCAGTTCTTC. Amino acids: CAISIGGNEQFF.

The genes are TRBV5-1 and TRBJ1-2; TRBD1 matches 7 bases. Unmatched junction bases numbered 2, after V lost 3 bases and J lost 0 bases. The length of the CDR3 is 14 residues. Germline CDR1 reads SGHRS; CDR2 reads YFSETQ. The CDR3 nucleotides are TGCGCCAGCAGCTGGACAGGAGCTAACTATGGCTACACCTTC. Amino acid sequence: CASSWTGANYGYTF.

V is TRBV28 and J is TRBJ2-7, with 8 bases matching TRBD2. The germline gives CDR1 MDHEN, CDR2 SYDVKM. Trimming cost V 6 bases and J 7 bases; bases outside gene matches: 14. The CDR3 spans 15 residues. The CDR3 region has the DNA TGTGCCAGCAGCACGACCGGGACTAGTTCGTGGGAGCAGTACTTC. Encoded protein: CASSTTGTSSWEQYF.